This note documents a single TCR beta chain sequence. The study extracted total RNA from unfractionated whole blood. This sample is drawn from a study of human T cells and chemical hapten exposure. Library construction involved attaching unique molecular identifiers to individual cDNA molecules, which allowed quantitative, reproducible TCR counting. TCRdb redid the calling of the reads with MiXCR, one entry per CDR3 protein. The repertoire holds 95,000 to 150,000 distinct CDR3 sequences, with over 7.5% as singletons. The TCR was taken from a human donor in good health. Some clones in this sample may be carry-over from other donors' samples. The source material was whole blood.

The CDR3 protein is CASSDLVQSDTIYF. The DNA of the CDR3 is TGTGCCAGCAGTGACCTGGTCCAGTCAGACACCATATATTTT. The chain combines TRBV6-1 with TRBJ1-3; D is unresolved. CDR1 is MNHNS and CDR2 is SASEGT in the germline V gene. The ends were cut back, 3 bases at V and 8 bases at J, with 14 bases in the middle. CDR3 length equals 14 residues.